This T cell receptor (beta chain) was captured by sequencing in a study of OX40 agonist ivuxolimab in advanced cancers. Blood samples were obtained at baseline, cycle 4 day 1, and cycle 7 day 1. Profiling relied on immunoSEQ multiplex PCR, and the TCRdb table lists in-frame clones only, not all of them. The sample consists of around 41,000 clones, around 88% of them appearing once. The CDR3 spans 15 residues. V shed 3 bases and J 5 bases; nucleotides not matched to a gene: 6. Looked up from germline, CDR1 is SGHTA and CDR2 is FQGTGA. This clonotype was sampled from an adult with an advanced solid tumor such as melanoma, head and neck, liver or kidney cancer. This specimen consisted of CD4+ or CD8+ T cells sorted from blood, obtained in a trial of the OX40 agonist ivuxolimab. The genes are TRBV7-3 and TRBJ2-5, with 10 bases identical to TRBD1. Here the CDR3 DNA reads TGTGCCAGCAGCTTGACCGGGACAGGGGACGAGACCCAGTACTTC. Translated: CASSLTGTGDETQYF.